Listed here are 26 T cell receptor beta chains from one sample, sequenced in a study of T cell repertoires in cytomegalovirus infection. TCRdb itself ran the reads through MiXCR, one entry per CDR3 protein. The sample carries fewer than 650,000 distinct CDR3 sequences, roughly 43% recorded once. Their cognate antigens are unknown. Material: cultured PBMCs, obtained from culture after CMV antigen stimulation. The receptor source for this set is a human donor in good health (CMV status not recorded). Some clones in this sample may be carry-over from other donors' samples.

This clonotype was seen more than once but under ten times. The V and J genes are TRBV7-9 and TRBJ1-3; 7 bases align to TRBD1. This CDR3 is 20 amino acids long. V trimming: 5 bases; J trimming: 0 bases; junction bases outside the gene matches: 19. Looked up from germline, CDR1 is SEHNR and CDR2 is FQNEAQ (reference sequence). The CDR3 spells CASSIHPGQKNHYSGNTIYF. CDR3 nucleotides: TGTGCCAGCAGCATACATCCGGGACAGAAGAACCACTACTCTGGAAACACCATATATTTT.

This clonotype was seen a few times. The chain couples TRBV5-6 to TRBJ2-1, with 8 bases aligning to TRBD2. This CDR3 region has 12 residues. After removal of 7 bases from V and 8 bases from J, the junction contained 5 bases not matched to a gene. Per the germline V gene, CDR1 is SGHDT and CDR2 is YYEEEE. CDR3 in DNA: TGTGCCAGCGGGACTAGTTCTCATGAGCAGTTCTTC. Its translation: CASGTSSHEQFF.

The rearrangement uses TRBV6-5 and TRBJ2-3; TRBD2 agrees at 8 bases. With 2 bases clipped from V and 2 bases from J, the junction kept 6 bases outside the gene matches. Germline V gene sequence: CDR1 MNHEY, CDR2 SVGAGI. This CDR3 contains 16 residues. In nucleotides, the CDR3 is TGTGCCAGCAGTTACACTACGGGGGGGTACACAGATACGCAGTATTTT. Its translation is CASSYTTGGYTDTQYF.

This clonotype occurred a few times. This chain joins TRBV7-2 and TRBJ2-2, with unresolved D. V was clipped by 5 bases and J by 3 bases, with 7 bases between them. This CDR3 spans 13 amino acids. Germline V gene lookup returns CDR1 SGHTA and CDR2 FQGNSA. CDR3 in DNA: TGTGCCAGCAGCCCCTCTTACACCGGGGAGCTGTTTTTT. Translated, it gives CASSPSYTGELFF.

V and J are TRBV4-3 and TRBJ2-2; perhaps TRBD2 as D (5 bases). This CDR3 comprises 18 residues. Trimming pared 1 base from V and 5 bases from J, leaving 20 bases between. Germline lookup yields CDR1 LGHNA and CDR2 YSLEER. The CDR3 loop is CASSQARVRTRRTGELFF. The CDR3 DNA reads TGCGCCAGCAGCCAAGCGAGGGTCAGGACCCGGAGGACCGGGGAGCTGTTTTTT.

The V call is TRBV4-2, the J call TRBJ1-2; TRBD1 might be the D (5 bases). Germline lookup yields CDR1 LGHNA and CDR2 YNFKEQ. V lost 4 bases, J lost 1 base, and 16 bases lay in between. The CDR3 length is 16 residues. The CDR3 here is CASSPWQGGRNYGYTF. The CDR3 DNA sequence: TGTGCCAGCAGCCCTTGGCAGGGTGGCCGTAACTATGGCTACACCTTC.

This clonotype was observed many times. V is TRBV7-2 and J is TRBJ1-6; 7 nucleotides agree with TRBD1. The germline CDR1 and CDR2 sequences are SGHTA and FQGNSA. This CDR3 is built from 15 residues. The trim removed 1 base at V and 10 bases at J, leaving 7 bases unmatched. CDR3 sequence reads: CASSLGAGGNSPLHF. CDR3 coding DNA: TGTGCCAGCAGCTTAGGTGCAGGGGGAAACTCACCCCTCCACTTT. Combining the CDR3 with reference TRBV7-2 and TRBJ1-6 gives the whole variable domain GAGVSQSPSNKVTEKGKDVELRCDPISGHTALYWYRQSLGQGLEFLIYFQGNSAPDKSGLPSDRFSAERTGGSVSTLTIQRTQQEDSAVYLCASSLGAGGNSPLHFGNGTRLTVT.

This chain joins TRBV20-1 and TRBJ1-1, with 7 bases matching TRBD1. Germline values: CDR1 DFQATT, CDR2 SNEGSKA (reference sequence). V shed 3 bases, J shed 0 bases, and the junction held 10 bases outside the gene matches. The CDR3 is 16 residues long. The CDR3 nucleotides read TGCAGTGCTAGTGCGGGACAGAGGAGGTTGAACACTGAAGCTTTCTTT. Translation: CSASAGQRRLNTEAFF.

The sample holds a few counts of this clonotype. V is TRBV7-2 and J is TRBJ1-3, with D possibly matching TRBD1 (5 bases). V dropped 5 bases and J dropped 2 bases, with 10 bases sitting between them. Germline V gene sequence: CDR1 SGHTA, CDR2 FQGNSA. This CDR3 contains 14 residues. CDR3 sequence (DNA): TGTGCCAGCAGCGATGACAGCACTGGAAACACCATATATTTT. This sequence encodes CASSDDSTGNTIYF.

The chain uses TRBV7-2 and TRBJ2-3; no reliable D call. V gave up 1 base and J gave up 2 bases, with 7 bases separating them. There are 14 residues in the CDR3. The germline V gene encodes CDR1 SGHTA and CDR2 FQGNSA. This chain's CDR3 is CASSLDQVTDTQYF. CDR3 DNA sequence: TGTGCCAGCAGCTTAGATCAGGTCACAGATACGCAGTATTTT.

J is TRBJ1-5 and V is TRBV11-2; D is possibly TRBD1 (6 bases). The length of the CDR3 is 13 residues. Deletions cut 5 bases from V and 4 bases from J, with 9 bases between. Germline CDR1 is SGHAT and CDR2 is FQNNGV. The CDR3 reads CASSQGINQPQHF. CDR3 bases: TGTGCCAGCAGCCAGGGGATAAATCAGCCCCAGCATTTT.

The chain combines TRBV2 with TRBJ1-1; D is undetermined. The germline V gene has CDR1 SNHLY and CDR2 FYNNEI. The CDR3 spans 12 residues. Trimming cost V 5 bases and J 8 bases, with 12 bases left between them. CDR3 in DNA: TGTGCCAGCAGTACACACGGCTCCGAAGCTTTCTTT. Residues: CASSTHGSEAFF. The variable domain in full, completed from reference TRBV2 and TRBJ1-1, reads EPEVTQTPSHQVTQMGQEVILRCVPISNHLYFYWYRQILGQKVEFLVSFYNNEISEKSEIFDDQFSVERPDGSNFTLKIRSTKLEDSAMYFCASSTHGSEAFFGQGTRLTVV.

The gene calls are TRBV20-1 and TRBJ2-3, with D perhaps TRBD2 (5 bases). Deletions cut 6 bases from V and 1 base from J, with 14 bases between. The CDR3 has 14 residues. Germline-derived CDR1 and CDR2 are DFQATT and SNEGSKA (reference sequence). As DNA, the CDR3 is TGCAGTGCGCGGTACTCAGCGGGCACAGATACGCAGTATTTT. Its translation: CSARYSAGTDTQYF.

V and J are TRBV12-5 and TRBJ1-2; D is ambiguous. CDR3 length: 13 amino acids. V lost 3 bases, J lost 6 bases, and 11 bases lay in between. CDR1 and CDR2 (germline): LGHNT, FRNRAP. The CDR3 bases are TGTGCTAGTGGTTTCGCGGCCTACGATGGCTACACCTTC. Protein sequence: CASGFAAYDGYTF.

This clonotype was seen at least ten times. The chain combines TRBV7-2 with TRBJ1-1, with D perhaps TRBD1 (5 bases). V was clipped by 5 bases and J by 2 bases, with 9 bases between them. The CDR3 has 13 amino acids. Germline V gene lookup returns CDR1 SGHTA and CDR2 FQGNSA. The CDR3 region is CASSEGPNTEAFF. The CDR3 DNA reads as TGTGCCAGCAGCGAGGGACCAAACACTGAAGCTTTCTTT.

This rearrangement joins TRBV12-3 or TRBV12-4 to TRBJ1-6, with TRBD1 identical over 7 bases. J was trimmed by 10 bases and V by 4 bases; bases with no gene match: 7. The CDR3 sequence is 14 residues long. In nucleotides, the CDR3 is TGTGCCAGCAGTTCCCAGACAGGGTTATCACCCCTCCACTTT. Protein sequence: CASSSQTGLSPLHF.

This clonotype was seen more than once but under ten times. This sequence joins TRBV7-6 and TRBJ1-4; tentatively, D is TRBD1 (5 bases). The CDR3 runs to 16 residues. CDR1 is SGHVS, CDR2 FNYEAQ, per germline. V lost 4 bases, J lost 3 bases, and 15 bases lay in between. This chain's CDR3 is CASSYLQQGPNEKLFF. CDR3 bases: TGTGCCAGCAGCTACCTCCAGCAGGGACCTAATGAAAAACTGTTTTTT.

The chain couples TRBV7-2 to TRBJ2-7; D possibly corresponds to TRBD2 (6 bases). Germline values: CDR1 SGHTA, CDR2 FQGNSA. V lost 6 bases, J lost 0 bases, and 18 bases lay in between. The CDR3 has 16 amino acids. The CDR3 DNA follows: TGTGCCAGCAGTCTAGGTGCGGGGAGGAGCTCCTACGAGCAGTACTTC. Translation: CASSLGAGRSSYEQYF.

The rearrangement uses TRBV6-1 and TRBJ2-3; D is unresolved. V lost 1 base, J lost 5 bases, and 13 bases lay in between. Germline V gene sequence: CDR1 MNHNS, CDR2 SASEGT. The CDR3 runs to 15 residues. CDR3 amino acids: CASSEGQTKRDTQYF. The DNA for the CDR3 is TGTGCCAGCAGTGAAGGCCAGACGAAGAGAGATACGCAGTATTTT.

This clonotype was counted a few times. The chain couples TRBV6-2 or TRBV6-3 to TRBJ2-7; TRBD2 might be the D (6 bases). Germline V CDR1 and CDR2: MNHEY, SVGEGT. Between the trimmed V and J ends, which lost 2 bases and 4 bases, there was a span of 6 bases. This CDR3 has 12 amino acids. Here the CDR3 DNA reads TGTGCCAGCAGTTACCGGGAGTACGAGCAGTACTTC. Residues: CASSYREYEQYF.

This clonotype was seen only a few times. The chain joins TRBV7-2 to TRBJ1-1, with D maybe TRBD1 (5 bases). The V and J ends lost 5 bases and 0 bases respectively, with 16 bases between them. Looked up from germline, CDR1 is SGHTA and CDR2 is FQGNSA. The CDR3 has 16 amino acids. The CDR3 DNA follows: TGTGCCAGCAGCCCCACCCGGGGAGGGGTGAACACTGAAGCTTTCTTT. This sequence encodes CASSPTRGGVNTEAFF.

The chain couples TRBV7-4 to TRBJ2-7, with TRBD1 identical over 8 bases. The V gene's germline CDR1 is SGHVT and CDR2 SQSDAQ. The CDR3 runs 13 residues. The ends lost 3 bases at V and 5 bases at J; junction bases unmatched: 3. CDR3 in DNA: TGTGCCAGCAGCTTCTGGACAGGGCACGAGCAGTACTTC. It codes for CASSFWTGHEQYF.

This chain links TRBV7-2 with TRBJ2-5; TRBD1 aligns across 7 bases. Germline loops: CDR1 SGHTA, CDR2 FQGNSA. Trimming at V came to 8 bases and at J to 3 bases, leaving 6 bases not matched to a gene. The CDR3 consists of 13 residues. The DNA of the CDR3 is TGTGCCAGCGGATTGCAGGGGGAAGAGACCCAGTACTTC. This gives the protein CASGLQGEETQYF.

V is TRBV6-8 and J is TRBJ2-1; TRBD1 is a possible D gene (6 bases). CDR3 size: 16 residues. Trimming stripped 5 bases from V and 6 bases from J, with 20 bases between. In germline, CDR1 is MNHGY, CDR2 SAAAGT. In DNA, the CDR3 is TGTGCCAGCAGTGGCCGGACAGCCTTGTCACCCAATGAGCAGTTCTTC. This encodes CASSGRTALSPNEQFF.

This clonotype was seen more than once but under ten times. V is TRBV4-2 and J is TRBJ1-2; a weak D match, TRBD1 (5 bases). The CDR3 loop spans 14 amino acids. The V end was cut by 0 bases, the J end by 3 bases, with 8 bases between. The germline CDR1 and CDR2 sequences are LGHNA and YNFKEQ. The CDR3, as DNA: TGTGCCAGCAGCCAAGAACGACAGTACTATGGCTACACCTTC. This gives the protein CASSQERQYYGYTF.

This clonotype was seen more than once but under ten times. The rearrangement links TRBV12-3 or TRBV12-4 to TRBJ2-2, with D uncertain. The CDR3 loop spans 15 amino acids. Trimming removed 2 bases from V and 3 bases from J, with 10 bases in between. CDR3: CASSLQVTDTGELFF. The CDR3 DNA reads as TGTGCCAGCAGTTTACAGGTTACGGACACCGGGGAGCTGTTTTTT.